The present T cell receptor (beta chain) was sequenced within a study of T-cell reconstitution after alpha-beta-depleted transplantation in children. CDR3 length: 17 residues. The trim removed 6 bases at V and 3 bases at J, leaving 14 bases unmatched. For TCRbeta, the library was prepared with unique molecular identifiers. TCRdb ran MiXCR on the PCR reads and lists one entry per CDR3 protein. This sample has 300,000 to 400,000 distinct CDR3 sequences, with around 25% found just once. Study-wide results and caveats: After transplant, at about two months, alpha-beta T cells were reportedly derived from several hundred expanded graft clones. The study traced high day-60 TCRbeta diversity in some patients to surviving recipient T cells and thymic progenitors. T-cell counts and diversity at one year following transplant were attributed mainly to newly produced T cells.

About this clonotype itself: Its antigen is not identified.

This chain joins TRBV12-3 or TRBV12-4 and TRBJ2-7; 10 bases align to TRBD2. This clonotype was obtained from a male patient younger than 18 who had a stem cell transplant for acute lymphoblastic leukemia, so the T cells may come from the graft donor. The sequencing used PBMCs, mostly from graft donor cells, collected 180 days after TCRalphabeta/CD19-depleted stem cell transplant. The CDR3 region is CASSHGLAGVYYYEQYF. CDR3 sequence (DNA): TGTGCCAGCAGCCACGGCCTAGCGGGAGTTTACTACTACGAGCAGTACTTC.